The 22 T cell receptor beta chains listed next were all sequenced from one sample in a study of cytomegalovirus exposure and HLA in healthy donors. The PCR made use of 60 Vbeta and 13 Jbeta primers. The data were produced by immunoSEQ multiplex PCR, yet TCRdb's version contains in-frame clones alone and is incomplete. The sample holds some 200,000 clones, roughly four fifths seen once. The material sequenced was PBMCs. The receptor source for this set is a woman between 18 and 30 years old in good health and CMV-seronegative.

In this sample, this clone turned up a few times. V and J are TRBV29-1 and TRBJ2-7; D uncertain. Germline V gene sequence: CDR1 SQVTM, CDR2 ANQGSEA. Trimming took off 5 bases at V and 2 bases at J, with 16 bases between the two ends. There are 14 residues in the CDR3. CDR3 DNA: TGCAGCGTTCGGGTTTCCCTAGTCACCTACGAGCAGTACTTC. This translates into CSVRVSLVTYEQYF.

The rearrangement joins TRBV7-9 to TRBJ2-7; 8 nucleotides align to TRBD1. V lost 8 bases to trimming and J lost 4 bases; unmatched junction nucleotides: 7. Germline CDR1 and CDR2: SEHNR and FQNEAQ (reference sequence). CDR3 length: 13 amino acids. The CDR3 loop is CASPGTGGYEQYF. The CDR3 DNA reads TGTGCCAGCCCCGGGACAGGTGGTTACGAGCAGTACTTC.

The chain uses TRBV23-1 and TRBJ1-5; D not certain. TRBV23-1 is an open reading frame, and its role is uncertain. Between the trimmed V and J ends, which lost 6 bases and 1 base, there was a span of 22 bases. This CDR3 spans 18 amino acids. CDR3 DNA sequence: TGCGCCAGCAGAGACCACCCAGCCGCGGGCGCCAGCAATCAGCCCCAGCATTTT. Translation: CASRDHPAAGASNQPQHF.

This chain connects TRBV5-1 to TRBJ2-5; 10 bases agree with TRBD1. CDR1 and CDR2 from the germline V gene are SGHRS and YFSETQ. The CDR3 spans 14 residues. Losses at the gene ends were 2 bases for V and 5 bases for J; bases not matched to a gene: 3. CDR3 DNA: TGCGCCAGCAGCTTCCGGGACAGGGGTGAGACCCAGTACTTC. It yields the protein CASSFRDRGETQYF.

The gene calls are TRBV2 and TRBJ1-4; TRBD1 agrees at 7 bases. V shed 5 bases and J 3 bases; nucleotides not matched to a gene: 6. This CDR3 region has 15 residues. Germline assignment: CDR1 SNHLY and CDR2 FYNNEI. The CDR3 reads CASSLQGIANEKLFF. CDR3 DNA: TGTGCCAGCAGTCTACAGGGGATCGCTAATGAAAAACTGTTTTTT.

The chain has TRBV10-2 and TRBJ2-3, with 14 bases matching TRBD2. The CDR3 sequence is 14 residues long. The V gene's germline CDR1 is WSHSY and CDR2 SAAADI. Trimming at V came to 6 bases and at J to 8 bases, leaving 4 bases not matched to a gene. The CDR3 region is CASRTSGGAGTQYF. The CDR3 DNA follows: TGCGCCAGCAGGACTAGCGGGGGGGCCGGTACGCAGTATTTT.

This clone has only a few counts. The rearrangement uses TRBV28 and TRBJ1-5; D not resolved. Germline-derived CDR1 and CDR2 are MDHEN and SYDVKM. The CDR3 covers 14 residues. The V end was cut by 8 bases, the J end by 2 bases, with 13 bases between. CDR3 protein: CASLPRVGNQPQHF. The CDR3 DNA follows: TGTGCCAGCCTGCCCCGGGTAGGCAATCAGCCCCAGCATTTT.

The J gene is TRBJ1-5, the V gene TRBV19; tentative D call: TRBD1 (6 bases). Germline CDR1 is LNHDA and CDR2 is SQIVND (reference sequence). This CDR3 contains 15 residues. V lost 8 bases and J 2 bases, leaving 16 bases between the germline ends. The CDR3 coding sequence is TGTGCCAGTCGGAAGGGGGGGGTCGGCAATCAGCCCCAGCATTTT. It yields the protein CASRKGGVGNQPQHF.

The V and J genes are TRBV7-3 and TRBJ1-3, with D perhaps TRBD1 (5 bases). Trimming removed 5 bases at V and 3 bases at J, with 8 bases between. This CDR3 is 13 amino acids long. Looked up from germline, CDR1 is SGHTA and CDR2 is FQGTGA. CDR3 sequence (DNA): TGTGCCAGCAGCGTCCAGGGTGGAAACACCATATATTTT. It specifies CASSVQGGNTIYF.

V is TRBV1 and J is TRBJ2-3; the table's D call, TRBD2, has no DNA check behind it. TRBV1 is labeled a pseudogene. The CDR3 is 18 amino acids. The CDR3: CTSSQDLREGLSTDTQYF. CDR3 sequence (DNA): TGCACCAGCAGCCAAGATTTGCGGGAGGGCCTGAGCACAGATACGCAGTATTTT.

The chain uses TRBV7-9 and TRBJ1-1; D gene uncertain. V lost 0 bases and J lost 4, with 12 bases in between. Germline CDR1 is SEHNR and CDR2 is FQNEAQ (reference sequence). CDR3 length equals 15 residues. This CDR3 reads CASSLAKTAGTEAFF. Here the CDR3 DNA reads TGTGCCAGCAGCTTAGCGAAAACGGCGGGCACTGAAGCTTTCTTT.

The rearrangement links TRBV30 to TRBJ2-1; 12 nucleotides line up with TRBD2. With V trimmed by 6 bases and J by 7 bases, 19 bases remained unmatched. The germline CDR1 and CDR2 sequences are GTSNPN and SVGIG (reference sequence). This CDR3 has 18 amino acids. DNA of the CDR3: TGTGCCTGTCTTCTTGCCCTGCCGGGACTAGCGGGTTGGAATGAGCAGTTCTTC. Protein sequence: CACLLALPGLAGWNEQFF.

The genes are TRBV29-1 and TRBJ1-4; tentatively, D is TRBD1 (5 bases). V was clipped by 1 base and J by 7 bases, with 28 bases between them. Germline V gene lookup returns CDR1 SQVTM and CDR2 ANQGSEA. The CDR3 contains 19 residues. The CDR3, as DNA: TGCAGCGTTGAAGCGTGGGCGGATTCTCCACATGCGCAGGGTGAAAAACTGTTTTTT. Translating gives CSVEAWADSPHAQGEKLFF.

The chain uses TRBV5-4 and TRBJ2-1; 10 positions agree with TRBD2. The V gene's germline CDR1 is SGHNT and CDR2 YYREEE (reference sequence). V was pared by 3 bases and J by 4 bases, with 10 bases of the junction left unmatched. The CDR3 has 17 residues. The CDR3 loop reads CASSSGMTSGYYNEQFF. In DNA form, the CDR3 reads TGTGCCAGCAGCTCCGGAATGACTAGCGGGTATTACAATGAGCAGTTCTTC.

The chain couples TRBV9 to TRBJ2-3; no clear D. The germline gives CDR1 SGDLS, CDR2 YYNGEE. V gave up 4 bases and J gave up 3 bases, with 6 bases separating them. CDR3 length equals 12 residues. The CDR3: CASSLSTDTQYF. CDR3 nucleotides: TGTGCCAGCAGCCTAAGTACAGATACGCAGTATTTT.

This rearrangement joins TRBV29-1 to TRBJ1-1; 7 bases agree with TRBD1. Trimming cost V 4 bases and J 2 bases; bases outside gene matches: 4. CDR1 is SQVTM, CDR2 ANQGSEA, per germline. The CDR3 length is 13 residues. The CDR3 reads CSVVGTANTEAFF. The CDR3 DNA reads TGCAGCGTTGTAGGGACAGCCAACACTGAAGCTTTCTTT. The full variable domain, completed using reference TRBV29-1 and TRBJ1-1, is SAVISQKPSRDICQRGTSLTIQCQVDSQVTMMFWYRQQPGQSLTLIATANQGSEATYESGFVIDKFPISRPNLTFSTLTVSNMSPEDSSIYLCSVVGTANTEAFFGQGTRLTVV.

The genes are TRBV7-2 and TRBJ2-3; 11 positions match TRBD2. Trimming removed 2 bases from V and 5 bases from J; junction bases left unmatched: 3. CDR3 length: 15 amino acids. Per the germline V gene, CDR1 is SGHTA and CDR2 is FQGNSA. CDR3: CASSLTSGSRDTQYF. CDR3 nucleotide sequence: TGTGCCAGCAGCTTAACTAGCGGGAGTAGAGATACGCAGTATTTT.

This rearrangement joins TRBV6-1 to TRBJ2-1, with D possibly TRBD1 on 5 matching bases. Trimming shortened V by 4 bases and J by 2 bases, and 9 bases separated the two germline ends. The germline V gene has CDR1 MNHNS and CDR2 SASEGT. This CDR3 has 14 amino acids. The CDR3 DNA is TGTGCCAGCAGTGTGGGGCCGCCCTACAATGAGCAGTTCTTC. Translating gives CASSVGPPYNEQFF.

This clone was seen a handful of times. The gene calls are TRBV7-3 and TRBJ2-7; 14 nucleotides agree with TRBD2. The CDR3 extends over 15 amino acids. The germline V gene encodes CDR1 SGHTA and CDR2 FQGTGA. The V and J ends lost 2 bases and 4 bases, in that order; junction bases with no gene match: 1. CDR3 nucleotide sequence: TGTGCCAGCAGCTTAGGGACTAGCGGGAGTTACGAGCAGTACTTC. As protein: CASSLGTSGSYEQYF.

This clone has a handful of counts. This chain connects TRBV6-6 to TRBJ2-7, with D unclear. Germline CDR1 reads MNHNY; CDR2 reads SVGAGI (reference sequence). Trimming removed 6 bases at V and 3 bases at J, with 9 bases between. CDR3 length equals 12 residues. The CDR3 DNA reads TGTGCCAGCAGCGACACGGACTACGAGCAGTACTTC. Its translation is CASSDTDYEQYF.

The chain employs TRBV7-8 and TRBJ2-1; 8 nucleotides align to TRBD2. Trimming removed 5 bases from V and 0 bases from J; junction bases left unmatched: 6. The CDR3 has 16 residues. Germline assignment: CDR1 SGHVS and CDR2 FQNEAQ. The CDR3 reads CASSPGGTRSYNEQFF. The CDR3 region has the DNA TGTGCCAGCAGCCCGGGAGGGACGCGCTCCTACAATGAGCAGTTCTTC.

CDR3 DNA: TGCAGCGAACCGGTGTGCAATTCACCCCTCCACTTT. Translated: CSEPVCNSPLHF. This chain joins TRBV29-1 and TRBJ1-6; D ambiguous. Per germline, CDR1 SQVTM and CDR2 ANQGSEA. The CDR3 covers 12 residues. The V end was cut by 7 bases, the J end by 7 bases, with 11 bases between.